This T cell receptor (beta chain) was sequenced in a study of blood T cell repertoires in COVID-19. Across the study: Samples came from the United States, Italy and Spain, spanning acute and convalescent COVID-19. In each case, the material was cDNA or gDNA derived from T cells, B-cell-depleted T cells, or PBMCs.

This clone occurred a few times. Clones were read by immunoSEQ multiplex PCR, and TCRdb kept only the in-frame ones, dropping some. Seen here are under 400,000 clones, more than 70% observed once, and the top ten hold approximately 1.9%. In assigning cohorts, the study relied on participant-reported clinical history. The V gene's germline CDR1 is MNHNY and CDR2 SVGAGI (reference sequence). The V end lost 5 bases, the J end lost 2 bases, and 16 bases lay between the germline ends. The length of the CDR3 is 17 residues. The clonotype comes from a man aged 35 to 55 in a cohort exposed to, infected with or recovered from COVID-19 (not recorded which). The sequenced material came from PBMCs or T cells enriched from blood (not recorded which). The genes are TRBV6-6 and TRBJ1-6; tentative D call: TRBD1 (6 bases). For the CDR3, the DNA is TGTGCCAGCAGTCCCCGTGCGGGGGCGACCTATAATTCACCCCTCCACTTT. Its protein is CASSPRAGATYNSPLHF.